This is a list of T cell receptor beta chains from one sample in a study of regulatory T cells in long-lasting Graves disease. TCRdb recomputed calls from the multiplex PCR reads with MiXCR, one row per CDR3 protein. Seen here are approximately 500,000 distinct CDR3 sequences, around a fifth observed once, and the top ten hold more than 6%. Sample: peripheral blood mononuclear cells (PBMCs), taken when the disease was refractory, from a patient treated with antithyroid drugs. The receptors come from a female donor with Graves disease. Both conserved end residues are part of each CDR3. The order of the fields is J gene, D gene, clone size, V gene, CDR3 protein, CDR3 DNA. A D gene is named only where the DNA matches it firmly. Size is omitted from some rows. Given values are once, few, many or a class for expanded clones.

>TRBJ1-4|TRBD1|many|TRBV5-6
CASSYQTGQGEKLFF
TGTGCCAGCAGTTACCAGACAGGGCAAGGAGAAAAACTGTTTTTT
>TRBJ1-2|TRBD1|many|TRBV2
CASSGQGGGYGYTF
TGTGCCAGCAGTGGACAGGGAGGCGGCTATGGCTACACCTTC
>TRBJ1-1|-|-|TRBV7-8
CASSLVGSDTEAFF
TGTGCCAGCAGCTTAGTGGGAAGTGACACTGAAGCTTTCTTT
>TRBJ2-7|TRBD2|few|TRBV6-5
CASSYYGGSGRFSYEQYF
TGTGCCAGCAGTTACTATGGGGGTAGCGGGAGGTTCTCCTACGAGCAGTACTTC
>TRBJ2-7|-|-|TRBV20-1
CSARDPRGTDLYEQYF
TGCAGTGCTAGAGATCCTCGGGGGACAGACCTCTACGAGCAGTACTTC
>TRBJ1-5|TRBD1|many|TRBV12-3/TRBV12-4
CASRDNRGSNQPQHF
TGTGCCAGCAGGGACAACAGGGGAAGCAATCAGCCCCAGCATTTT
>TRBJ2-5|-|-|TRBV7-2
CASSLAPSDETQYF
TGTGCCAGCAGCTTAGCCCCTAGCGATGAGACCCAGTACTTC
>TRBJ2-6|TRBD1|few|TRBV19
CASSTGTAGANVLTF
TGTGCCAGTAGTACCGGGACAGCTGGGGCCAACGTCCTGACTTTC
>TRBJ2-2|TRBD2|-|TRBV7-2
CASSLKGWRTSENTGELFF
TGTGCCAGCAGCTTAAAGGGTTGGCGGACTAGCGAAAACACCGGGGAGCTGTTTTTT
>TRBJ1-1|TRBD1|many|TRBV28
CASIRTGGLSTEAFF
TGTGCCAGCATCCGGACAGGGGGCTTGAGCACTGAAGCTTTCTTT
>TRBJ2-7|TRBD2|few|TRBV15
CATSRTIAGGLNSYEQYF
TGTGCCACCAGCAGAACTATAGCGGGAGGGCTTAATTCCTACGAGCAGTACTTC
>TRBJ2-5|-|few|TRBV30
CAWSVFGGGQETQYF
TGTGCCTGGAGTGTATTTGGAGGGGGCCAAGAGACCCAGTACTTC
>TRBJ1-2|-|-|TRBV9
CASSVPLGGGYTF
TGTGCCAGCAGCGTTCCATTGGGTGGGGGCTACACCTTC
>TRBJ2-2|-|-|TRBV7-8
CASSPGGGGLNTGELFF
TGTGCCAGCAGCCCGGGGGGAGGGGGCCTGAACACCGGGGAGCTGTTTTTT
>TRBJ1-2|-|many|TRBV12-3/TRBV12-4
CASSSYAGSANYGYTF
TGTGCCAGCAGTTCCTATGCCGGGTCAGCTAACTATGGCTACACCTTC
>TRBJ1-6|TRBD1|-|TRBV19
CASSIGDRGSSSPLHF
TGTGCCAGTAGTATCGGGGACAGGGGAAGTTCTTCACCCCTCCACTTT
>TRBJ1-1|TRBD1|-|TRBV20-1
CSASDRGIHLAFF
TGCAGTGCTAGTGACAGGGGAATACATTTAGCTTTCTTT
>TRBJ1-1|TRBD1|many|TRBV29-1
CSGRTGSTEAFF
TGCAGCGGGCGGACAGGGAGCACTGAAGCTTTCTTT
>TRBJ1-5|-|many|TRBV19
CASVQGSSQPQHF
TGTGCCAGTGTACAGGGATCTAGCCAGCCCCAGCATTTT
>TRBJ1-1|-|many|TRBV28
CASSWSTEAFF
TGTGCCAGCAGTTGGTCCACTGAAGCTTTCTTT
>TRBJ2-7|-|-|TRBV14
CASSQLFEQYF
TGTGCCAGCAGCCAATTATTCGAGCAGTACTTC
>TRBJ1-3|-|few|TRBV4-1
CASSRRTGNTIYF
TGCGCCAGCAGCCGCCGGACAGGAAACACCATATATTTT
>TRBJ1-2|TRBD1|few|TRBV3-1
CASSPVPGQGAQGYTF
TGTGCCAGCAGCCCTGTCCCGGGACAGGGGGCGCAGGGCTACACCTTC
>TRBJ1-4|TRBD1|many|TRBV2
CASSRDRDEKLFF
TGTGCCAGCAGTCGGGACAGGGACGAAAAACTGTTTTTT
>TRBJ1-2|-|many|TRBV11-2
CASSFQPLRQSNYGYTF
TGTGCCAGCAGCTTCCAGCCCCTCAGACAGTCTAACTATGGCTACACCTTC
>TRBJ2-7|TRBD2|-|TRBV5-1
CASSLGLLNYEQYF
TGCGCCAGCAGTTTGGGACTATTGAATTACGAGCAGTACTTC
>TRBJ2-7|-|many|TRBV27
CASSLKETYEQYF
TGTGCCAGCAGCCTTAAAGAGACCTACGAGCAGTACTTC
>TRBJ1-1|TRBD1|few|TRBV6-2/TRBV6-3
CASSYLRPGQFPSGTEAFF
TGTGCCAGCAGTTACTTAAGGCCGGGACAGTTCCCATCGGGCACTGAAGCTTTCTTT
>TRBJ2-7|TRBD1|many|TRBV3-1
CASSQAGQEQYF
TGTGCCAGCAGCCAAGCGGGACAGGAGCAGTACTTC
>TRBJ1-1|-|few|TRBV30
CAWSVQDTEAFF
TGTGCCTGGAGTGTACAGGACACTGAAGCTTTCTTT
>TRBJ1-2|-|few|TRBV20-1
CSARDQKGGRGGYTF
TGCAGTGCTAGAGATCAGAAGGGAGGGAGGGGTGGCTACACCTTC
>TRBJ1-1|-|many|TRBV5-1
CASSLGGSRVVGITEAFF
TGCGCCAGCAGCTTGGGTGGGTCTCGAGTAGTAGGCATCACTGAAGCTTTCTTT
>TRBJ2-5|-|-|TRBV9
CASSPEEVPQETQYF
TGTGCCAGCAGCCCCGAGGAGGTCCCCCAAGAGACCCAGTACTTC
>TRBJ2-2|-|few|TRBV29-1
CSVYDRTNTGELFF
TGCAGCGTATACGACAGGACGAACACCGGGGAGCTGTTTTTT
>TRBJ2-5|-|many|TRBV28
CASREQGRQETQYF
TGTGCCAGCAGGGAACAGGGGAGGCAAGAGACCCAGTACTTC
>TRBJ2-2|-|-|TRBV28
CASSSVSLGFTGELFF
TGTGCCAGCAGCTCAGTTTCGTTGGGGTTCACCGGGGAGCTGTTTTTT
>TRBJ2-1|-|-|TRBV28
CASSYRSYNEQFF
TGTGCCAGCAGTTACAGATCGTACAATGAGCAGTTCTTC
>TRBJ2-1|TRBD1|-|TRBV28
CASVPSVGTGNDEQFF
TGTGCCAGCGTCCCTTCGGTCGGGACAGGGAACGATGAGCAGTTCTTC
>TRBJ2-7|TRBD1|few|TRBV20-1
CSAHRQGSYEQYF
TGCAGTGCACACCGACAGGGTTCCTACGAGCAGTACTTC
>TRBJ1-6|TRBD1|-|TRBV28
CASGRDRDNSPLHF
TGTGCCAGCGGCCGGGACAGGGACAATTCACCCCTCCACTTT
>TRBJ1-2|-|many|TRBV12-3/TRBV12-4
CASSYTGSGYTF
TGTGCCAGCAGTTACACAGGGTCCGGCTACACCTTC
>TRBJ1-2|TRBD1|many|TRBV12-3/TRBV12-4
CASSPMDRGGGYTF
TGTGCCAGCAGTCCCATGGACAGGGGGGGTGGCTACACCTTC
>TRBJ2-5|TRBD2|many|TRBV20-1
CSAQPLAGWQETQYF
TGCAGTGCTCAGCCCTTAGCGGGATGGCAAGAGACCCAGTACTTC
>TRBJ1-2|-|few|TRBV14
CASSPGADLGDYGYTF
TGTGCCAGCAGCCCCGGCGCAGACCTGGGGGACTATGGCTACACCTTC
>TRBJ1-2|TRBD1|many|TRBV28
CASSPSLAGQGRGYTF
TGTGCCAGCAGCCCCAGTTTGGCGGGACAGGGAAGGGGCTACACCTTC
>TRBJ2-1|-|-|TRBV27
CASSAGTPNEQFF
TGTGCCAGCAGTGCCGGGACCCCTAATGAGCAGTTCTTC
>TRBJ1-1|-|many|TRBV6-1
CASMEISYTEAFF
TGTGCCAGCATGGAGATCAGTTACACTGAAGCTTTCTTT
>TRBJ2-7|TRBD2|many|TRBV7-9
CASSRGSAYEQYF
TGTGCCAGCAGCCGCGGGAGCGCCTACGAGCAGTACTTC
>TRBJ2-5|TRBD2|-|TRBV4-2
CASSQDPTSWETQYF
TGTGCCAGCAGCCAAGATCCGACTAGCTGGGAGACCCAGTACTTC
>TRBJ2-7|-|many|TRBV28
CASSRGGGPYEQYF
TGTGCCAGTTCGAGGGGGGGAGGGCCGTACGAGCAGTACTTC
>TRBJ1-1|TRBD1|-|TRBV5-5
CASSLDRVYTEAFF
TGTGCCAGCAGCCTGGACAGGGTGTACACTGAAGCTTTCTTT
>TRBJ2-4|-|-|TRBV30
CAWSVLGIAKNIQYF
TGTGCCTGGAGTGTTCTGGGAATAGCCAAAAACATTCAGTACTTC
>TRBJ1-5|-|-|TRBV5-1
CASSQGPTNQPQHF
TGCGCCAGCAGCCAGGGGCCTACTAATCAGCCCCAGCATTTT
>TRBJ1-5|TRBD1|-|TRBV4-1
CASSQGGTVGNQPQHF
TGCGCCAGCAGCCAAGGGGGGACAGTGGGCAATCAGCCCCAGCATTTT
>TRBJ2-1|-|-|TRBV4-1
CASSQGPAYEQFF
TGCGCCAGCAGCCAAGGACCTGCCTACGAGCAGTTCTTC
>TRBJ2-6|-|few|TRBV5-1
CASSLLRSGANVLTF
TGCGCCAGCAGCCTCCTACGCTCTGGGGCCAACGTCCTGACTTTC
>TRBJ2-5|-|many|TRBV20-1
CSAPPSRPQETQYF
TGCAGTGCGCCGCCCTCGAGACCCCAAGAGACCCAGTACTTC
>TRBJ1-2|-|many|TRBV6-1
CASSETASYGYTF
TGTGCCAGCAGTGAAACAGCATCCTATGGCTACACCTTC
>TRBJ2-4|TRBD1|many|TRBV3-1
CASSQDRTGKNIQYF
TGTGCCAGCAGCCAAGATCGGACAGGCAAAAACATTCAGTACTTC